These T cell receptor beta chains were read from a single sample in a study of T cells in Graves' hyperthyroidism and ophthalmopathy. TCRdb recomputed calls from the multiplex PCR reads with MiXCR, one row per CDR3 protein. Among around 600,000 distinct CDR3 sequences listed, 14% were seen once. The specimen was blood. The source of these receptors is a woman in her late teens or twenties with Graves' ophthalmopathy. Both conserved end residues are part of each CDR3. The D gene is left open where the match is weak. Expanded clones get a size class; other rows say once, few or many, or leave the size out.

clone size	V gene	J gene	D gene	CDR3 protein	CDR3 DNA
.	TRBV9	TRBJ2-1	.	CASSVGRTYNEQFF	TGTGCCAGCAGCGTAGGGCGCACCTACAATGAGCAGTTCTTC
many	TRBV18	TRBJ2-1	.	CASSPWENDEQFF	TGTGCCAGCTCACCATGGGAAAACGATGAGCAGTTCTTC
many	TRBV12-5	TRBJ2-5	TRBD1	CASGHRDRGVGETQYF	TGTGCTAGTGGTCACCGGGACAGGGGAGTAGGAGAGACCCAGTACTTC
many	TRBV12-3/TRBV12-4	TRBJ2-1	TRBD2	CASSVSTSRNEQFF	TGTGCCAGCTCGGTTTCGACTAGCAGAAATGAGCAGTTCTTC
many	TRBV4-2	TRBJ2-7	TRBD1	CASSQDFGTGRSYEQYF	TGTGCCAGCAGCCAAGATTTCGGGACAGGGCGCTCCTACGAGCAGTACTTC
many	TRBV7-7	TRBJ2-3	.	CASSLRNPQDTQYF	TGTGCTAGCAGCTTACGAAATCCCCAAGATACGCAGTATTTT
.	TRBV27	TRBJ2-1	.	CASRLEMVGANEQFF	TGTGCCAGCAGACTCGAAATGGTCGGGGCCAATGAGCAGTTCTTC
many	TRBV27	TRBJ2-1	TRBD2	CASASGNVNEQFF	TGTGCCAGTGCGAGCGGGAACGTCAATGAGCAGTTCTTC
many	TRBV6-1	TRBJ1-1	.	CASRGILGTEAFF	TGTGCCAGCAGAGGAATCCTGGGGACTGAAGCTTTCTTT
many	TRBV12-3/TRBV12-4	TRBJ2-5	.	CASSYREGETQYF	TGTGCCAGCAGTTACAGGGAGGGGGAGACCCAGTACTTC
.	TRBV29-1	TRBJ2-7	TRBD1	CSVGPGTGSYEQYF	TGCAGCGTTGGACCCGGGACAGGCTCCTACGAGCAGTACTTC
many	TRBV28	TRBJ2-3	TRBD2	CASSPGGWGTDTQYF	TGTGCCAGCAGTCCGGGGGGTTGGGGCACAGATACGCAGTATTTT
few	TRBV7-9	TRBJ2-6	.	CASSSSVGANVLTF	TGTGCCAGCAGCTCGAGTGTCGGGGCCAACGTCCTGACTTTC
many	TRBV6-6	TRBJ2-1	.	CASSYSRGGDRADEQFF	TGTGCCAGCAGTTACTCCCGCGGGGGGGACAGGGCGGATGAGCAGTTCTTC
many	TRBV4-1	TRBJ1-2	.	CASSLTRNYGYTF	TGCGCCAGCAGCCTGACAAGAAACTATGGCTACACCTTC
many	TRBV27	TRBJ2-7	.	CASSFISGEQYF	TGTGCCAGCAGTTTTATCTCTGGCGAGCAGTACTTC
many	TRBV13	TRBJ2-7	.	CASSLQRSYEQYF	TGTGCCAGCAGCTTACAAAGGTCCTACGAGCAGTACTTC
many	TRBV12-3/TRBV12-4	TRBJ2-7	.	CASTSGGYEQYF	TGTGCCAGCACTTCCGGGGGCTACGAGCAGTACTTC
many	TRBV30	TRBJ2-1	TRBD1	CAWGQGTEQFF	TGTGCCTGGGGACAGGGTACGGAGCAGTTCTTC
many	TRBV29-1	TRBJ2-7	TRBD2	CSVAPSGSSYEQYF	TGCAGCGTTGCGCCTAGCGGGAGCTCCTACGAGCAGTACTTC
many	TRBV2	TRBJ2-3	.	CASSIRGFTDTQYF	TGTGCCAGCAGTATCAGGGGATTCACAGATACGCAGTATTTT
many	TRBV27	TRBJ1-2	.	CASSLEGPNYGYTF	TGTGCCAGCAGTTTAGAGGGGCCTAACTATGGCTACACCTTC
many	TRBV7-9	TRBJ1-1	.	CASSPSTGLSGSEAFF	TGTGCCAGCAGCCCCAGTACGGGACTCTCGGGGAGTGAAGCTTTCTTT
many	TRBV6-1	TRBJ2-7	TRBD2	CASTPEGTSGRDNYEQYF	TGTGCCAGCACTCCCGAGGGGACTAGCGGGAGAGATAACTACGAGCAGTACTTC
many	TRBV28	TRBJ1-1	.	CAIDPRGTEAFF	TGTGCCATCGATCCCAGGGGCACTGAAGCTTTCTTT
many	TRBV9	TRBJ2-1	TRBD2	CASSVAGTRAHNEQFF	TGTGCCAGCAGCGTGGCCGGGACTAGGGCTCACAATGAGCAGTTCTTC
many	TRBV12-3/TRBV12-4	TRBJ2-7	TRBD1	CASSSLGDRGAYEQYF	TGTGCCAGCAGTTCCTTAGGGGACAGGGGGGCCTACGAGCAGTACTTC
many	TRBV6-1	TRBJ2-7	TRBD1	CASSSTGGWYEQYF	TGTGCCAGCAGTTCTACAGGGGGTTGGTACGAGCAGTACTTC
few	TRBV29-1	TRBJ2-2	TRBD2	CSVYSGSGYTGELFF	TGCAGCGTTTATAGCGGGAGTGGGTACACCGGGGAGCTGTTTTTT
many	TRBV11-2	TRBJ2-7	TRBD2	CASSRQAGDRYEQYF	TGTGCCAGCAGCCGGCAGGCGGGAGATCGTTACGAGCAGTACTTC
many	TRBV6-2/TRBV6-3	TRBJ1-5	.	CASTTGGLDQPQHF	TGTGCCAGCACCACCGGAGGGTTGGATCAGCCCCAGCATTTT
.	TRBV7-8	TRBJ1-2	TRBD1	CASSLGGTGGASGYTF	TGTGCCAGCAGCTTAGGAGGGACAGGGGGCGCAAGTGGCTACACCTTC
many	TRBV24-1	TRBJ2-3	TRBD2	CATSREGGYTDTQYF	TGTGCCACCAGTCGGGAGGGCGGATATACAGATACGCAGTATTTT
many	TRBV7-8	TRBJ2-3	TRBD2	CASSFTGTSGVSGWADTQYF	TGTGCCAGCAGCTTCACCGGGACTAGCGGGGTTAGCGGGTGGGCAGATACGCAGTATTTT
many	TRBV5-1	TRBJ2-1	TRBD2	CASRIGLGNNEQFF	TGCGCCAGCAGAATTGGACTAGGGAACAATGAGCAGTTCTTC
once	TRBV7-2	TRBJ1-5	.	CASSPPGGTYSNQPQHF	TGTGCCAGCAGCCCCCCGGGGGGGACTTATAGCAATCAGCCCCAGCATTTT
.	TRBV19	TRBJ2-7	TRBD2	CASRGGRINGEQYF	TGTGCCAGTAGAGGCGGGAGGATCAACGGCGAGCAGTACTTC
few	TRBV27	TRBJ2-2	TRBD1	CASSLTTGGGSTGELFF	TGTGCCAGCAGTTTAACAACAGGGGGTGGGAGCACCGGGGAGCTGTTTTTT
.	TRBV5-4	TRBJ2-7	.	CASSLLGGVIHEQYF	TGTGCCAGCAGCTTGCTAGGTGGGGTAATCCACGAGCAGTACTTC
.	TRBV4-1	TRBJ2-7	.	CASSQVPGGGYEQYF	TGCGCCAGCAGCCAAGTCCCAGGAGGGGGCTACGAGCAGTACTTC
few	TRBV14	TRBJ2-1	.	CASSPTGELSYNEQFF	TGTGCCAGCAGCCCGACGGGGGAACTCTCCTACAATGAGCAGTTCTTC
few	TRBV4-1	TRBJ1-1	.	CASSQVMRGLAFF	TGCGCCAGCAGCCAAGTTATGAGGGGTTTGGCTTTCTTT
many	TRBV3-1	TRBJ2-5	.	CASTPGVLGQETQYF	TGTGCCAGCACCCCTGGGGTCCTGGGCCAAGAGACCCAGTACTTC
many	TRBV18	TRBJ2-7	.	CASSPLEGMYEQYF	TGTGCCAGCTCACCCCTCGAGGGGATGTACGAGCAGTACTTC
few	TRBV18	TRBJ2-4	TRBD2	CASSPPRGGESYIQYF	TGTGCCAGCTCACCACCCCGGGGGGGGGAGAGCTACATTCAGTACTTC
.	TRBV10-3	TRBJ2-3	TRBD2	CATLAGGGTDTQYF	TGTGCCACCTTAGCGGGAGGCGGCACAGATACGCAGTATTTT
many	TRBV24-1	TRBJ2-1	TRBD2	CATSDSGLAGGGGEQFF	TGTGCCACCAGTGATTCGGGACTAGCGGGAGGCGGAGGTGAGCAGTTCTTC
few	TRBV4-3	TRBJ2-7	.	CASSQVGGTSYEQYF	TGCGCCAGCAGCCAAGTTGGCGGGACCTCCTACGAGCAGTACTTC
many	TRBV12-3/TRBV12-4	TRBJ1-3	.	CASSPGPLTSSGNTIYF	TGTGCCAGCAGTCCGGGACCCTTGACGAGCTCTGGAAACACCATATATTTT
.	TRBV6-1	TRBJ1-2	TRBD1	CASSTPLGTGGFLGYTF	TGTGCCAGCTCTACCCCCCTCGGGACAGGGGGTTTCTTGGGCTACACCTTC
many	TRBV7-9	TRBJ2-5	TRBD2	CASSSGLAGGPSETQYF	TGTGCCAGCAGCTCCGGACTAGCGGGAGGGCCGTCGGAGACCCAGTACTTC
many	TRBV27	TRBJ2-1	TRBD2	CASSSSGGSYNEQFF	TGTGCCAGCAGTTCTAGCGGGGGCTCCTACAATGAGCAGTTCTTC
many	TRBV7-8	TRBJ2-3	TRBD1	CASSAGQGVDTQYF	TGTGCCAGCAGCGCGGGACAGGGGGTAGATACGCAGTATTTT
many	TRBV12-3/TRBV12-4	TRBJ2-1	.	CASRGGGFSYNEQFF	TGTGCCAGCAGGGGGGGCGGGTTCTCCTACAATGAGCAGTTCTTC
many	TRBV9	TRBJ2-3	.	CASSPGTPPTDTQYF	TGTGCCAGCAGCCCCGGGACTCCCCCCACAGATACGCAGTATTTT
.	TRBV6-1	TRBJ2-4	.	CASTQGTSKNIQYF	TGTGCCAGCACCCAGGGGACCTCCAAAAACATTCAGTACTTC
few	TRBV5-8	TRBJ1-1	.	CASSSDPPGRRRTEAFF	TGTGCCAGCAGCTCTGACCCTCCGGGCCGCAGGAGGACTGAAGCTTTCTTT